A selection of T cell receptor beta chains follows, all from one sample in a study of blood T cell repertoires in COVID-19. Here immunoSEQ multiplex PCR was the method, and the copy in TCRdb shows in-frame clones only, minus some. The data show under 65,000 clones, more than 85% seen once. The sequenced material came from peripheral blood. These receptors originate from a man older than 75 in a cohort sampled during active COVID-19. Each CDR3 is given with its conserved first and last residue. The D gene is left open where the match is weak. Where a row states a size, it is once, few, many or the class of an expanded clone; other rows omit it.

clone_size,v_call,j_call,d_call,cdr3_aa,cdr3_nt
once,TRBV4-3,TRBJ2-7,NA,CASSQARGYEQYF,TGCGCCAGCAGCCAAGCACGGGGGTACGAGCAGTACTTC
NA,TRBV5-1,TRBJ2-1,NA,CASSGGSGLGEQFF,TGCGCCAGCAGCGGAGGTTCGGGACTCGGTGAGCAGTTCTTC
NA,TRBV9,TRBJ1-6,TRBD1,CASSTTGYNSPLHF,TGTGCCAGCAGCACGACAGGGTATAATTCACCCCTCCACTTT
NA,TRBV19,TRBJ1-1,NA,CASSIQGGTEAFF,TGTGCCAGTAGTATACAGGGCGGAACTGAAGCTTTCTTT
NA,TRBV10-1,TRBJ2-7,TRBD2,CASSAGLAGTGEQYF,TGCGCCAGCAGCGCGGGACTAGCGGGTACAGGCGAGCAGTACTTC
few,TRBV5-4,TRBJ2-7,TRBD2,CASSLGGGIYEQYF,TGTGCCAGCAGCTTGGGCGGGGGAATCTACGAGCAGTACTTC
NA,TRBV10-2,TRBJ2-2,TRBD1,CASRSGTDTGELFF,TGCGCCAGCAGATCCGGGACAGACACCGGGGAGCTGTTTTTT
NA,TRBV15,TRBJ2-1,NA,CATSLRLDNEQFF,TGTGCCACCAGCCTTCGACTAGACAATGAGCAGTTCTTC
NA,TRBV12-3/TRBV12-4,TRBJ2-1,TRBD2,CASSPGTSGGHFF,TGTGCCAGCAGCCCCGGGACTAGCGGCGGCCATTTCTTC
NA,TRBV14,TRBJ1-3,NA,CASSLFSGNTIYF,TGTGCCAGCAGCCTATTCTCTGGAAACACCATATATTTT
NA,TRBV6-5,TRBJ1-3,NA,CASSLTDGNTIYF,TGTGCCAGCAGTTTAACAGACGGAAACACCATATATTTT
NA,TRBV30,TRBJ2-1,TRBD2,CAWSAVAGNTYNEQFF,TGTGCCTGGAGCGCTGTAGCGGGGAATACCTACAATGAGCAGTTCTTC
NA,TRBV12-3/TRBV12-4,TRBJ2-5,TRBD1,CASTGTEETQYF,TGTGCCAGCACCGGGACAGAAGAGACCCAGTACTTC
NA,TRBV7-2,TRBJ1-2,NA,CASSRSTGSEGYTF,TGTGCCAGCAGCAGATCAACAGGGTCGGAAGGCTACACCTTC
NA,TRBV11-2,TRBJ2-5,NA,CASSWGLSGQTQETQYF,TGTGCCAGCAGCTGGGGCCTCAGCGGGCAAACCCAAGAGACCCAGTACTTC
NA,TRBV19,TRBJ2-7,NA,CASSFGSTYEQYF,TGTGCCAGTAGCTTCGGTTCCACCTACGAGCAGTACTTC
NA,TRBV18,TRBJ2-1,NA,CASSPPSGSSYNEQFF,TGTGCCAGCTCACCACCTTCCGGGAGCTCCTACAATGAGCAGTTCTTC
once,TRBV2,TRBJ1-1,NA,CASSEDRETEAFF,TGTGCCAGCAGTGAAGACAGGGAGACTGAAGCTTTCTTT
NA,TRBV10-3,TRBJ2-7,TRBD2,CAISILAGAYEQYF,TGTGCCATCAGTATCCTAGCGGGAGCTTACGAGCAGTACTTC
NA,TRBV6-2/TRBV6-3,TRBJ1-1,NA,CASSYSPDRNTEAFF,TGTGCCAGCAGTTACTCTCCCGACAGGAACACTGAAGCTTTCTTT
NA,TRBV28,TRBJ1-5,NA,CASSLRISNQPQHF,TGTGCCAGCAGCCTCAGGATCAGCAATCAGCCCCAGCATTTT
NA,TRBV19,TRBJ1-2,TRBD1,CASSRGGTGRAHGYTF,TGTGCCAGTAGTCGGGGCGGGACAGGGCGCGCACATGGCTACACCTTC
NA,TRBV19,TRBJ1-5,NA,CASSIVGHSNQPQHF,TGTGCCAGTAGTATAGTGGGGCATAGCAATCAGCCCCAGCATTTT
NA,TRBV9,TRBJ2-2,TRBD2,CASSRRAGANTGELFF,TGTGCCAGCAGCCGAAGAGCGGGGGCGAACACCGGGGAGCTGTTTTTT
NA,TRBV7-3,TRBJ2-1,NA,CASSLKGDNEQFF,TGTGCCAGCAGCTTAAAAGGGGACAATGAGCAGTTCTTC
NA,TRBV18,TRBJ2-7,TRBD1,CASSPPGQGGEQYF,TGTGCCAGCTCACCACCGGGACAGGGAGGGGAGCAGTACTTC
NA,TRBV3-1/TRBV3-2,TRBJ2-1,NA,CASSQRTDNEQFF,TGTGCCAGCAGCCAACGAACGGACAATGAGCAGTTCTTC
NA,TRBV5-4,TRBJ2-5,NA,CASSTPYQETQYF,TGTGCCAGCAGCACACCGTACCAAGAGACCCAGTACTTC
NA,TRBV6-5,TRBJ1-1,TRBD1,CASSGTGGYTEAFF,TGTGCCAGCTCCGGGACAGGGGGTTACACTGAAGCTTTCTTT
NA,TRBV18,TRBJ1-1,NA,CASSPPGHPNTEAFF,TGTGCCAGCTCACCTCCGGGACATCCGAACACTGAAGCTTTCTTT
NA,TRBV5-4,TRBJ2-7,TRBD2,CASSPGTSVSYEQYF,TGTGCCAGCAGTCCCGGGACTAGCGTTTCCTACGAGCAGTACTTC
NA,TRBV9,TRBJ2-6,NA,CASSERDSGANVLTF,TGTGCCAGCAGCGAACGGGACTCTGGGGCCAACGTCCTGACTTTC
NA,TRBV29-1,TRBJ2-7,NA,CSVEEVQGGEQYF,TGCAGCGTTGAAGAAGTACAGGGCGGCGAGCAGTACTTC
NA,TRBV7-9,TRBJ2-3,TRBD2,CASSLVSGGYADTQYF,TGTGCCAGCAGCTTGGTTAGCGGGGGTTACGCAGATACGCAGTATTTT
NA,TRBV3-1/TRBV3-2,TRBJ2-1,NA,CASSHSGLAYNEQFF,TGTGCCAGCAGCCATTCGGGACTTGCCTACAATGAGCAGTTCTTC
NA,TRBV14,TRBJ2-5,NA,CASSPRAGRGTGPGETQYF,TGTGCCAGCAGCCCCAGGGCGGGGCGGGGCACTGGACCAGGAGAGACCCAGTACTTC
NA,TRBV9,TRBJ2-1,TRBD2,CASSVRSREGLFDEQFF,TGTGCCAGCAGCGTAAGATCAAGGGAGGGCCTTTTCGATGAGCAGTTCTTC
once,TRBV7-8,TRBJ1-3,NA,CASSTGRSGNTIYF,TGTGCCAGCAGCACCGGGAGGTCTGGAAACACCATATATTTT
NA,TRBV3-1/TRBV3-2,TRBJ1-1,TRBD1,CASSQGGQGAFF,TGTGCCAGCAGCCAAGGGGGACAGGGTGCTTTCTTT
once,TRBV18,TRBJ1-5,NA,CASSFGRTGDDQPQHF,TGTGCCAGCTCCTTTGGGAGGACGGGGGACGATCAGCCCCAGCATTTT
NA,TRBV19,TRBJ1-4,TRBD1,CASKPRTGPEKLFF,TGTGCCAGTAAGCCCCGGACAGGGCCCGAAAAACTGTTTTTT
NA,TRBV6-1,TRBJ2-5,NA,CASSDGTWGIETQYF,TGTGCCAGCAGTGACGGGACATGGGGGATAGAGACCCAGTACTTC
NA,TRBV7-2,TRBJ2-1,TRBD2,CASSLAAGGRFNEQFF,TGTGCCAGCAGCTTAGCGGCGGGGGGCCGTTTCAATGAGCAGTTCTTC
NA,TRBV5-1,TRBJ2-7,NA,CASSLADRSYSYEQYF,TGCGCCAGCAGCTTGGCCGACAGGTCCTACTCCTACGAGCAGTACTTC
few,TRBV30,TRBJ2-7,NA,CAWRRSGVTYEQYF,TGTGCCTGGAGACGTAGCGGTGTGACCTACGAGCAGTACTTC
once,TRBV12-5,TRBJ2-2,NA,CASGFTDRGNTGELFF,TGTGCTAGTGGTTTTACGGACCGGGGGAACACCGGGGAGCTGTTTTTT
NA,TRBV4-2,TRBJ2-2,TRBD1,CASSQNPGTGGISTGELFF,TGTGCCAGCAGCCAAAACCCCGGGACAGGGGGCATAAGCACCGGGGAGCTGTTTTTT
NA,TRBV30,TRBJ1-1,NA,CAWSLPGHRKAFF,TGTGCCTGGAGTCTCCCGGGACACAGGAAAGCTTTCTTT